The clone carrying this T cell receptor beta chain appeared a few times. With TRAV- and TRBV-specific primers, first-strand cDNA was made, covering the alpha and beta chains. Using a constant-region primer together with a V-primer adapter, TCRs were subjected to 15 to 20 PCR cycles of amplification. In vitro transcription amplified isolated mRNA. TCRdb called the reads again in MiXCR, with one record for every CDR3 protein. The sample consists of around 9,000 distinct CDR3 sequences, almost 70% of them appearing once. V was trimmed by 2 bases and J by 6 bases, leaving 13 bases between them. Germline assignment: CDR1 MNHNS and CDR2 SASEGT. The CDR3 is made up of 14 amino acids. This entry comes from a study of low-dose radiotherapy and immunotherapy resistance in tumors. Study-wide context: Every two weeks, one day ahead of radiation and immunotherapy, cyclophosphamide 200 mg/m2 was given (intravenously).

Nivolumab, ipilimumab, aspirin, low-dose cyclophosphamide and low-dose radiotherapy were all administered to the donors. Advanced solid tumors without tumor-infiltrating lymphocytes were required for inclusion. V usage is TRBV6-1 and J usage is TRBJ1-2; maybe TRBD1 (6 bases). The sequence derives from a human donor with advanced metastatic prostate, ovarian, gallbladder or colorectal cancer (not recorded which). This table probably holds off-target reads from a library built for another chain. CDR3 amino acids: CASSELRGSDGYTF. CDR3 coding DNA: TGTGCCAGCAGTGAATTGAGGGGGAGTGATGGCTACACCTTC.